This entry is about one T cell receptor (beta chain). This sample is drawn from a study of blood T cell repertoires in COVID-19. Study overall: Sources were T cells, B-cell-depleted T cells, or PBMCs; the material itself was cDNA or gDNA.

The CDR3 is made up of 14 amino acids. The germline V gene encodes CDR1 SGHKS and CDR2 YYEKEE (reference sequence). V lost 0 bases and J lost 2, with 8 bases in between. Measured with immunoSEQ multiplex PCR; TCRdb has only the in-frame clones, and not every one. This table holds around 230,000 clones, more than 80% found once. The study assigned cohorts using participant-reported clinical history. This sequence originates from a woman aged 35 to 49 with acute COVID-19. The V call is TRBV5-5, the J call TRBJ1-1; TRBD1 is a possible D gene (5 bases). Input material: PBMCs or T cells enriched from blood (not recorded which). Written as DNA, the CDR3 is TGTGCCAGCAGCTTGGGGACATCCAACACTGAAGCTTTCTTT. It is translated as CASSLGTSNTEAFF.